What follows describes a single TCR beta chain. This entry comes from a study of blood T cell repertoires in COVID-19. The V gene's germline CDR1 is GTSNPN and CDR2 SVGIG (reference sequence). Trimming left V 2 bases short and J 7 bases short, with 12 bases between. The CDR3 runs 13 residues. Patients at the Seattle site were enrolled during active infection and followed longitudinally. Source study methods: Amplifying reference gene primers gave estimates of nucleated cell counts. TCRdb keeps only in-frame clones here, not all; method: immunoSEQ multiplex PCR. V and J calls and clone size come straight from that table; D and trimming were deduced from the DNA. The table has roughly 29,000 clones, approximately 93% seen once.

This chain uses TRBV30 with TRBJ1-5; weak D call: TRBD1 (5 bases). Sequencing was done on a sample of peripheral blood. The receptor's source is a woman in her 70s with COVID-19, enrolled during active disease. CDR3 protein: CAWSSERDQPQHF. Here the CDR3 DNA reads TGTGCCTGGAGTTCGGAGCGGGACCAGCCCCAGCATTTT.